This record looks at one T cell receptor beta chain sequence and its context. Its specific antigen is unknown. No much larger clonotype is one base removed from it; base qualities were not supplied. Sequencing took place on an Illumina HiSeq 1500. TCRdb reworked the public reads: Q25 trimming with fastp, MiXCR clone assembly, productive beta chains retained. Rows matching on CDR3 protein sequence are summarized as one entry with the most common DNA and genes. In this sample the table shows some 500,000 distinct CDR3 sequences, about 40% of which occur a single time. The ten largest clones represent more than 40% of the sample. Sample treatment or condition, as interpreted from the label and publication: in vitro stimulation with specific CMV peptide epitopes to enrich CMV-specific T cells. The data were obtained in a study of T cell repertoires in cytomegalovirus infection (dated by TCRdb to the late 2010s). In terms of the full investigation: Peptide stimulations targeted recently identified HLA-C-restricted CMV epitopes, whose presentation resists viral immunomodulation, together with well-studied HLA-B-restricted epitopes. Because public TCR beta signatures pointed to carriage of CMV infection together with the matching HLA type, the HLA type of each donor mattered for the analysis. The study at large found these results: In the ex vivo response, HLA-C-restricted CMV-specific TCR beta clonotypes were dominant, and in two of eight donors the single most frequent clonotype came from this HLA-C-restricted group. In both this cohort and an independent roughly 350-donor cohort, the cumulative frequency of public TCR beta family members distinguished carriers of CMV infection plus the relevant HLA type.

The CDR3 goes from the cysteine to the phenylalanine over 20 residues. Only the CDR3 portion is preserved as DNA: 60 bases, with reading frame beginning at the first base. The germline V gene specifies MNHEY as CDR1 and SVGEGT as CDR2. After removal of 2 bases from V and 0 bases from J, the junction retains 14 bases not matched to a gene. The sequence links TRBV6-2 or TRBV6-3 to TRBJ2-1, and TRBD1 aligns with 9 junction nucleotides. The source of this sequence is a human donor in good health (CMV status not recorded). Some clones in this sample may be carry-over from other donors' samples. Sequencing was performed on cultured PBMCs, taken from culture after CMV antigen stimulation. The CDR3 region has the sequence CASSYSLAGDRAGSYNEQFF. The DNA sequence reads TGTGCCAGCAGTTACAGTTTGGCGGGGGACAGGGCTGGCTCCTACAATGAGCAGTTCTTC.